This T cell receptor beta chain was recorded in a study of CD8 T cells in Susac syndrome. Whole-study context: Among sequenced Susac syndrome patients, more than 5 had active disease and under ten were in remission.

This clonotype was counted once. Germline V gene data show CDR1 as DFQATT and CDR2 as SNEGSKA (reference sequence). CDR3 length: 13 amino acids. Trimming removed 7 bases from V and 1 base from J, with 11 bases in between. Random hexamers primed reverse transcription of roughly 0.45 to 1 ug RNA. TCRdb used MiXCR to reprocess the immunoSEQ multiplex PCR reads, holding one entry per CDR3 protein. Seen here are roughly 220,000 distinct CDR3 sequences, approximately 94% observed once, and the top ten hold around 0.15%. The sample comprised CD4+ T cells from PBMCs. This chain links TRBV20-1 with TRBJ1-5; D unclear. This TCR derives from a human donor with Susac syndrome. The CDR3 DNA sequence: TGCAGTGGGTCCGTTGGGAGCAATCAGCCCCAGCATTTT. This encodes CSGSVGSNQPQHF.